This is a list of T cell receptor beta chains from one sample in a study of cytomegalovirus exposure and HLA in healthy donors. Sequencing used immunoSEQ multiplex PCR; TCRdb keeps in-frame clones, though not all of them. The sample contains 180,000 or so clones, approximately 85% of which appear only once. The sequenced material came from PBMCs. The receptors originated from a man aged 18 to 35 in good health and CMV-seropositive. Each CDR3 is given with its conserved first and last residue. D genes are given only for firm matches. For some rows the clone size is stated as once, few or many, or as a class when expanded; others skip it.

V	J	D	size	DNA	CDR3
TRBV6-1	TRBJ2-5	-	-	TGTGCCACCAACGCACTTAGCCGACTGGAGACCCAGTACTTC	CATNALSRLETQYF
TRBV19	TRBJ1-1	-	-	TGTGCCAGTAGTATAGGCCCGTACATGAACACTGAAGCTTTCTTT	CASSIGPYMNTEAFF
TRBV4-1	TRBJ1-4	-	-	TGCGCCAGCAGCCAAGCGGGCAGGGAGGATGAAAAACTGTTTTTT	CASSQAGREDEKLFF
TRBV11-2	TRBJ2-5	TRBD1	-	TGTGCCAGCAGCTCCGGGGACAGGCCGCAAGAGACCCAGTACTTC	CASSSGDRPQETQYF
TRBV4-1	TRBJ2-2	-	-	TGCGCCAGCAGCCGAGGTACAGGTAACACCGGGGAGCTGTTTTTT	CASSRGTGNTGELFF
TRBV18	TRBJ2-7	TRBD2	-	TGTGCCAGCTCACCACCGCGGGGGGCGAAGTCCTACGAGCAGTACTTC	CASSPPRGAKSYEQYF
TRBV30	TRBJ2-4	-	-	TGTGCCTGGAGTAGTTCGTCCCTAAAAAACATTCAGTACTTC	CAWSSSSLKNIQYF
TRBV4-3	TRBJ2-7	-	-	TGCGCCAGCAGCCCTCAGGGGTCCTTCAATTTTCGCGAGCAGTACTTC	CASSPQGSFNFREQYF
TRBV9	TRBJ2-1	TRBD2	-	TGTGCCAGCAGCGTAGCTAGCGGGGGGCTGAGGGATGAGCAGTTCTTC	CASSVASGGLRDEQFF
TRBV7-9	TRBJ2-4	TRBD1	-	TGTGCCAGCAGTCAGCCAGGGACAGGAAACAAAAACATTCAGTACTTC	CASSQPGTGNKNIQYF
TRBV27	TRBJ1-2	-	-	TGTGCCAGCAGTGCCTCTACAGGAAACTATGGCTACACCTTC	CASSASTGNYGYTF
TRBV19	TRBJ1-6	TRBD1	-	TGTGCCAGTAGTAGCCGACAGGGCTATAATTCACCCCTCCACTTT	CASSSRQGYNSPLHF
TRBV7-9	TRBJ1-4	-	-	TGTGCCAGCAGCTGGGAGGCAACTAATGAAAAACTGTTTTTT	CASSWEATNEKLFF
TRBV15	TRBJ1-3	-	-	TGTGCCACCAGCGGGGCCGGGCGGGAAGGTGGAAACACCATATATTTT	CATSGAGREGGNTIYF
TRBV28	TRBJ1-2	-	-	TGTGCCAGCAGTTTAAGGCGGGGGGTTATTCGCTTC	CASSLRRGVIRF
TRBV10-1	TRBJ2-3	TRBD2	-	TGCGCCAGCAGTGGGGGACTAGTTACAGATACGCAGTATTTT	CASSGGLVTDTQYF
TRBV27	TRBJ1-4	-	-	TGTGCCAGCAGGCCCCGAGACCCGCGGGTTGAAAAACTGTTTTTT	CASRPRDPRVEKLFF
TRBV27	TRBJ1-2	-	-	TGTGCCACCTCCCAATATCGGGGGGCGACGGGGGGCTACACCTTC	CATSQYRGATGGYTF
TRBV29-1	TRBJ2-5	-	-	TGCAGCGTTGAAGTCACAGGGTCAAGAGGAGAGACCCAGTACTTC	CSVEVTGSRGETQYF
TRBV19	TRBJ1-5	-	-	TGTGCCAGTAGTATCACAGTTAATAATCAGCCCCAGCATTTT	CASSITVNNQPQHF
TRBV6-6	TRBJ2-7	-	few	TGTGCCAGCAGGGACAGTGACCCTAAGGGGGAGCAGTACTTC	CASRDSDPKGEQYF
TRBV27	TRBJ2-7	TRBD2	once	TGTGCCAGCAGTTTGCGGGGGGGTATGGAGCAGTACTTC	CASSLRGGMEQYF
TRBV19	TRBJ2-3	-	-	TGTGCCAGTAGGGGGCCGGCGCCACTCACAGATACGCAGTATTTT	CASRGPAPLTDTQYF
TRBV7-8	TRBJ2-3	TRBD2	-	TGTGCCAGCAGCCCTACTTTTGGTAGCGGGGGGGACACAGATACGCAGTATTTT	CASSPTFGSGGDTDTQYF
TRBV30	TRBJ1-2	-	-	TGTGCCTGGGCCCCCCTCCAGGTCGTCACCTTC	CAWAPLQVVTF
TRBV19	TRBJ1-4	-	-	TGTGCCAGTAGTAAGGACATGCGAAATGAAAAACTGTTTTTT	CASSKDMRNEKLFF
TRBV30	TRBJ1-5	-	-	TGTGCCTGGAATACAGATTTTAATCAGCCCCAGCATTTT	CAWNTDFNQPQHF
TRBV29-1	TRBJ1-2	TRBD1	-	TGCAGCGCTGGACAGGGGGGAGACTATGGCTACACCTTC	CSAGQGGDYGYTF
TRBV6-1	TRBJ1-2	-	-	TGTGCCAGCAGTGAAATTAGTACAGCAAACTATGGCTACACCTTC	CASSEISTANYGYTF
TRBV5-1	TRBJ2-7	TRBD2	-	TGCGCCAGCAGTTCTAGCGGGGGGGCCTCCGAGCAGTACTTC	CASSSSGGASEQYF
TRBV11-2	TRBJ1-2	TRBD1	-	TGTGCCAGCAGCCCTACTTCGGGACAGAGTTATGGCTACACCTTC	CASSPTSGQSYGYTF
TRBV2	TRBJ1-6	-	-	TGTGCCAGCAGTGGACGCGGAGGGGTTAATTCACCCCTCCACTTT	CASSGRGGVNSPLHF
TRBV7-9	TRBJ2-7	TRBD2	-	TGTGCCAGCAGCTTGCAACTGACCGGTGGCGGGGGGGACCACGAGCAGTACTTC	CASSLQLTGGGGDHEQYF
TRBV30	TRBJ1-1	-	-	TGTGCCTGGAGGGAGCCCCCAGGGATGAACACTGAAGCTTTCTTT	CAWREPPGMNTEAFF
TRBV18	TRBJ2-2	TRBD1	-	TGTGCCAGCTCACTGAACAGGGGGCCTTCACCCGGGGAGCTGTTTTTT	CASSLNRGPSPGELFF
TRBV5-3	TRBJ1-2	TRBD1	-	TGTGCCAGAAGCTCGCGACAGGGCCAAGTTAACTATGGCTACACCTTC	CARSSRQGQVNYGYTF
TRBV28	TRBJ2-4	-	-	TGTGCCAGCAGTCCCACGCAGGGATCGGGCATTCAGTACTTC	CASSPTQGSGIQYF
TRBV5-1	TRBJ2-5	-	-	TGCGCCAGCAGCTTGGTCGAAGGGGGAAAGACCCAGTACTTC	CASSLVEGGKTQYF
TRBV5-6	TRBJ2-1	-	once	TGTGCCAGCAGCCGTGGAGGACCGCGCGAGCAGTTCTTC	CASSRGGPREQFF
TRBV2	TRBJ1-1	-	-	TGTGCCAGCAGTGCCGGGACATCTTCTGAAGCTTTCTTT	CASSAGTSSEAFF
TRBV10-3	TRBJ2-7	TRBD2	-	TGTGCCATCAGTCCAGCGGGGGGGCTCGAGCAGTACTTC	CAISPAGGLEQYF
TRBV2	TRBJ2-7	TRBD1	-	TGTGCCAGAGGGGGGACAGGGCCCTACGAGCAGTACTTC	CARGGTGPYEQYF
TRBV5-1	TRBJ2-5	TRBD1	-	TGCGCCAGCAGCTTGCAGCCGCTGGGACAGGGTGACGAGACCCAGTACTTC	CASSLQPLGQGDETQYF
TRBV5-1	TRBJ2-7	-	-	TGCGCCAGCAGCTTGGTGGCCCCCTACGAGCAGTACTTC	CASSLVAPYEQYF
TRBV13	TRBJ2-2	-	-	TGTGCCAGCAGCTCTCAGGGGTCGAACACCGGGGAGCTGTTTTTT	CASSSQGSNTGELFF
TRBV6-4	TRBJ2-1	TRBD2	-	TGTGCCAGCAGCCCTAGCGGCTCCTACAATGAGCAGTTCTTC	CASSPSGSYNEQFF
TRBV20-1	TRBJ2-3	-	-	TGCAGTGCTAGAGTTCCAGGTACGCAGTATTTT	CSARVPGTQYF